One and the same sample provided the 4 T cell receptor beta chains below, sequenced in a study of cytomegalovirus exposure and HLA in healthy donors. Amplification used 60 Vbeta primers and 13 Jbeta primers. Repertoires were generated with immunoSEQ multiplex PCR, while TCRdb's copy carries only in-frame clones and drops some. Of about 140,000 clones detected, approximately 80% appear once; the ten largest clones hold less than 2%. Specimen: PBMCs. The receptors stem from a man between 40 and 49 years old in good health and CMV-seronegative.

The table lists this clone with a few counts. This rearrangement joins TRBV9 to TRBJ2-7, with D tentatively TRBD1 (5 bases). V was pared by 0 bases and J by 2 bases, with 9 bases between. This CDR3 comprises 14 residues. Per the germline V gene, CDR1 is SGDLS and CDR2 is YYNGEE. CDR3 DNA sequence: TGTGCCAGCAGCGTAGGAGACAGTGCCTACGAGCAGTACTTC. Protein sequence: CASSVGDSAYEQYF.

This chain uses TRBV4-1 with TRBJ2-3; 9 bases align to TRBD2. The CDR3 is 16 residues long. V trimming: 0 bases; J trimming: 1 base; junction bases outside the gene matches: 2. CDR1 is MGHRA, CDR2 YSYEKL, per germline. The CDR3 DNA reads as TGCGCCAGCAGCCAAGAAAGGACTAGCGGCACAGATACGCAGTATTTT. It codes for CASSQERTSGTDTQYF.

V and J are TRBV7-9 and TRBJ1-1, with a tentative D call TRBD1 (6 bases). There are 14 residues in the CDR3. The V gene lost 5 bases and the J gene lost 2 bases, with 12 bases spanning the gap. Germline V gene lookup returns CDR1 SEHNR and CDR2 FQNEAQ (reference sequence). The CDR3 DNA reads TGTGCCAGCAGCCGCATGGGGGCTAACACTGAAGCTTTCTTT. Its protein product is CASSRMGANTEAFF.

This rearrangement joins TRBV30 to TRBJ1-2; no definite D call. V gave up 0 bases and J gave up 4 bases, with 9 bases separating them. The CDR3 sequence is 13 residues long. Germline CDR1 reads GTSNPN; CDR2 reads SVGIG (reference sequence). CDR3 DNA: TGTGCCTGGAGTGTAGACGGGAGCTATGGCTACACCTTC. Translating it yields CAWSVDGSYGYTF. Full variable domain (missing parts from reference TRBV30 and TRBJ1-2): SQTIHQWPATLVQPVGSPLSLECTVEGTSNPNLYWYRQAAGRGLQLLFYSVGIGQISSEVPQNLSASRPQDRQFILSSKKLLLSDSGFYLCAWSVDGSYGYTFGSGTRLTVV.